The next 6 T cell receptor beta chains were all read from a single sample in a study of shared clonotypes between healthy human individuals. Method: immunoSEQ multiplex PCR; TCRdb's copy keeps in-frame clones and lacks some. There are 100,000 to 120,000 clones in the sample; 65% to 75% occur only once, and around 23% lies in the top ten. Sequenced material: memory CD8+ T cells sorted from blood. Subset in this sample: CD45RO+ cells pooled with CCR7-negative TemRA cells. Receptors were obtained from a woman aged 25 to 39 in good health.

The V gene is TRBV14, the J gene TRBJ2-3; D gene uncertain. V was trimmed by 3 bases and J by 7 bases, leaving 5 bases between them. The germline gives CDR1 SGHDN, CDR2 FVKESK. This CDR3 contains 11 residues. This CDR3 is CASSHAYTQYF. The CDR3 nucleotides are TGTGCCAGCAGCCACGCTTATACGCAGTATTTT.

There are many counts of this clone. The J gene is TRBJ2-7, the V gene TRBV19; 7 bases match TRBD2. Germline V gene lookup returns CDR1 LNHDA and CDR2 SQIVND (reference sequence). CDR3 length equals 15 residues. The V and J ends lost 4 bases and 0 bases, in that order; junction bases with no gene match: 6. The CDR3 region has the DNA TGTGCCAGTAGTACTCTGGGGGGGATCTCCTACGAGCAGTACTTC. The encoded protein is CASSTLGGISYEQYF.

This clone was counted a few times. The CDR3: CASSEPKGQGSPYNEQFF. In DNA form, the CDR3 reads TGCGCCAGCAGTGAGCCAAAAGGACAGGGGTCCCCCTACAATGAGCAGTTCTTC. The chain recombines TRBV10-2 with TRBJ2-1; 9 bases fit TRBD1. The length of the CDR3 is 18 residues. V dropped 2 bases and J dropped 2; count of bases not matched to a gene: 10. Germline loops: CDR1 WSHSY, CDR2 SAAADI.

This clone was counted at least ten times. At the DNA level, this CDR3 is encoded by other sequences in the same sample as well. In DNA form, the CDR3 reads TGTGCCTGGAGCCTGCTAGCGGGAGGGCCGGATGAGCAGTTCTTC. It yields the protein CAWSLLAGGPDEQFF. This chain links TRBV30 with TRBJ2-1; 12 nucleotides align to TRBD2. The CDR3 covers 15 residues. Unmatched junction bases numbered 8, after V lost 3 bases and J lost 8 bases. CDR1 and CDR2 from the germline V gene are GTSNPN and SVGIG (reference sequence). The variable domain in full, completed from reference TRBV30 and TRBJ2-1, reads SQTIHQWPATLVQPVGSPLSLECTVEGTSNPNLYWYRQAAGRGLQLLFYSVGIGQISSEVPQNLSASRPQDRQFILSSKKLLLSDSGFYLCAWSLLAGGPDEQFFGPGTRLTVL.

For this clone: A read error likely explains this, since a far larger clone differs by one base. The sample holds other DNA sequences that translate to the same CDR3. J is TRBJ2-1 and V is TRBV7-9; D is unclear. Germline CDR1 is SEHNR and CDR2 is FQNEAQ (reference sequence). Trimming left V 0 bases short and J 7 bases short, with 4 bases between. The CDR3 totals 12 residues. For the CDR3, the DNA is TGTGCCAGCAGCTTAGCCGTTAATGAGCAGTTCTTC. This sequence encodes CASSLAVNEQFF.

The table lists this clone with a few counts. The chain employs TRBV14 and TRBJ1-1, with D maybe TRBD1 (5 bases). Germline V CDR1 and CDR2: SGHDN, FVKESK. V dropped 2 bases and J dropped 4 bases, with 11 bases sitting between them. The CDR3 has 14 amino acids. The CDR3 is CASSQWGGGTEAFF. The CDR3 DNA reads TGTGCCAGCAGCCAATGGGGGGGAGGCACTGAAGCTTTCTTT.